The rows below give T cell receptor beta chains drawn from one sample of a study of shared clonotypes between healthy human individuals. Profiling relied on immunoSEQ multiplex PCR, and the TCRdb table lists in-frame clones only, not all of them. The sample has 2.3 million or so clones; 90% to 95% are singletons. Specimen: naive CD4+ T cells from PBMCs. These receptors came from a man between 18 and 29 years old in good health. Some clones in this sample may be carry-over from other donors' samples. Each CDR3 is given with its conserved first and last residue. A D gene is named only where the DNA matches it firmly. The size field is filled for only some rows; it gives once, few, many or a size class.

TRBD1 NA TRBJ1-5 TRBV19 TGTGCCAGTAGTCCGGGGGGCAGGGGGATGGTTCAGCCCCAGCATTTT CASSPGGRGMVQPQHF
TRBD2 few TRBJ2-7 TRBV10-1 TGCGCCAGCAGTTCCTCAAGCGGGACGAGCTCCTACGAGCAGTACTTC CASSSSSGTSSYEQYF
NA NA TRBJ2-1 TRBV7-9 TGTGCCAGCAGCTTGGCAAGCGGGTACAATGAGCAGTTCTTC CASSLASGYNEQFF
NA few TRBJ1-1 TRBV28 TGTGCCAGCAGTTTACAGGGGTACACTGAAGCTTTCTTT CASSLQGYTEAFF
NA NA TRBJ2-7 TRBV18 TGTGCCAGCTCACCAAACACCGGGGCCTCCTACGAGCAGTACTTC CASSPNTGASYEQYF
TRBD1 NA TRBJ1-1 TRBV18 TGTGCCAGCTCACGGACGACAGGGGTCGGCACTGAAGCTTTCTTT CASSRTTGVGTEAFF
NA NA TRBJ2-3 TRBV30 TGTGCCTGGAGTGGGCTGTCTAGCAGCACAGATACGCAGTATTTT CAWSGLSSSTDTQYF
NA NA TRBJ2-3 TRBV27 TGTGCCAGCAGTTTAACAGGCGGTTATACGCAGTATTTT CASSLTGGYTQYF
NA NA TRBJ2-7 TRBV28 TGTGCCAGCAGTTTGGGTAGCGCTTACTCCTACGAGCAGTACTTC CASSLGSAYSYEQYF
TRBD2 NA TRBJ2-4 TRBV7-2 TGTGCCAGCAGCTTCGGGACTAGCCCTCTTGGGGCCAAAAACATTCAGTACTTC CASSFGTSPLGAKNIQYF
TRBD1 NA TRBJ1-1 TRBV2 TGTGCCAGCAGTGAAAGGACAGGCCGCACCGCTTTCTTT CASSERTGRTAFF
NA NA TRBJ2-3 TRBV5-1 TGCGCCAGCAGCTTGGGCGTTACGGCGGGACCCGCCGATACGCAGTATTTT CASSLGVTAGPADTQYF
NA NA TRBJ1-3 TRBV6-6 TGTGCCAGCAGTCGCACAGGGATCTCTGGAAACACCATATATTTT CASSRTGISGNTIYF
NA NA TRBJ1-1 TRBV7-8 TGTGCCAGCAGTGGGGGGGCTGGTTCGACCACTGAAGCTTTCTTT CASSGGAGSTTEAFF
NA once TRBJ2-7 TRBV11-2 TGTGCCAGCAGCCCGATTGGCGTGGTCTACGAGCAGTACTTC CASSPIGVVYEQYF
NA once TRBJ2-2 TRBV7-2 TGTGCCAGCAGCCCCCGTGGGGGAACGAACACCGGGGAGCTGTTTTTT CASSPRGGTNTGELFF
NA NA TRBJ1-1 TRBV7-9 TGTGCCAGCAGCTATCTTGGGCGCGGGAACACTGAAGCTTTCTTT CASSYLGRGNTEAFF
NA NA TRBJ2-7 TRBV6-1 TGTGCCAGCAGTGATGTAGGTAGCGTCGAGCAGTACTTC CASSDVGSVEQYF
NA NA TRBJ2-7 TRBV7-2 TGTGCCAGCAGCCGCCAGGGTGGAGCGGCCTACGAGCAGTACTTC CASSRQGGAAYEQYF
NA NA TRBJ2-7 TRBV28 TGTGCCAGCAGTTTAGCGGGGTCCTCCTACGAGCAGTACTTC CASSLAGSSYEQYF
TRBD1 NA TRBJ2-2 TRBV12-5 TGTGCTAGTGGCCGCGGGACAGGGGTTAACACCGGGGAGCTGTTTTTT CASGRGTGVNTGELFF
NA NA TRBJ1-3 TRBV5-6 TGTGCCAGCAGCTTGGGGCCCCCCCGGGGAATTACTGGAAACACCATATATTTT CASSLGPPRGITGNTIYF
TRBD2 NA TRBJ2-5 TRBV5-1 TGCGCCAGCAGCGCCCAGGGACTAGCGGGAGGAGAGACCCAGTACTTC CASSAQGLAGGETQYF
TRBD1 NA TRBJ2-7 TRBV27 TGTGCCAGCAGGCAGGGGGCATACGAGCAGTACTTC CASRQGAYEQYF
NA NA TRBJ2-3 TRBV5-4 TGTGCCAGCAGCTTGGTATCTACGGTAGATACGCAGTATTTT CASSLVSTVDTQYF
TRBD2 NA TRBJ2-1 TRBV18 TGTGCCAGCTCGCGCGGGACTAGCGACAACAATGAGCAGTTCTTC CASSRGTSDNNEQFF
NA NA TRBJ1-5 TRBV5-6 TGTGCCAGCAGCTTGGGCCGTGGCAGGGGCAATCAGCCCCAGCATTTT CASSLGRGRGNQPQHF
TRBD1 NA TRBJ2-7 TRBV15 TGTGCCACCAGAATACAGGGGAACTCCTACGAGCAGTACTTC CATRIQGNSYEQYF
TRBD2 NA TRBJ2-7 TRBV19 TGTGCCAGTAGTATAGGGGAGGGGCTTCGGGGAAGGCAGTACTTC CASSIGEGLRGRQYF
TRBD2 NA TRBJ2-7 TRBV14 TGTGCCAGCAGCCAATCCCTGGGACTAGCCATGCCGTACTTC CASSQSLGLAMPYF
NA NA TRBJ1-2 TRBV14 TGTGCCAGCAGCCAAGATTTGGGACGGAGCTACACCTTC CASSQDLGRSYTF
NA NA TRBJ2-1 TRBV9 TGTGCCAGCAGCGTAGGGTCCGGTGTAGGGAATGAGCAGTTCTTC CASSVGSGVGNEQFF
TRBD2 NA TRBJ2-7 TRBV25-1 TGTGCCAGCAGTACCCGGGAGGTACACGAGCAGTACTTC CASSTREVHEQYF
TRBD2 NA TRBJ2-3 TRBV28 TGTGCCAGCAGTTTGACTAGCGGGAGAGATACGCAGTATTTT CASSLTSGRDTQYF
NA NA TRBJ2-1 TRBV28 TGTGCCACCAATTTACGTGTTTACAATGAGCAGTTCTTC CATNLRVYNEQFF
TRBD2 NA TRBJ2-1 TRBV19 TGTGCCAGTAGCACCGGGACTAGCAGCTACAATGAGCAGTTCTTC CASSTGTSSYNEQFF
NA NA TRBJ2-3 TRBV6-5 TGTGCCAGCAGTAGACGGGACCACCGGTCGCAGTATTTT CASSRRDHRSQYF
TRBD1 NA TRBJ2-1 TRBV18 TGTGCCAGCGGACCGGGACAGGGCTACAATGAGCAGTTCTTC CASGPGQGYNEQFF
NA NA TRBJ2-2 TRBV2 TGTGCCAGCAGTGGTTTTTACGGGGGCACCGGGGAGCTGTTTTTT CASSGFYGGTGELFF
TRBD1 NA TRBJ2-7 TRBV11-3 TGTGCCAGCAGTTTAAACAGGGGTGGTACCTACGAGCAGTACTTC CASSLNRGGTYEQYF
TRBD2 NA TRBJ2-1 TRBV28 TGTGCCAGCAGTTCCCGACTAGCGGGAGGGCCTTACCCACCCAATGAGCAGTTCTTC CASSSRLAGGPYPPNEQFF
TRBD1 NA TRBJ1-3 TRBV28 TGTGCCAGCAGCAAACATGGGACAGCTGGAAACACCATATATTTT CASSKHGTAGNTIYF
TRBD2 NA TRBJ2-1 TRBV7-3 TGTGCCAGCAGCCCCGGGACTACCAACAATGAGCAGTTCTTC CASSPGTTNNEQFF
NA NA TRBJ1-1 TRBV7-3 TGTGCCAGCAGCTTGGTCTGGGGCAGGAACACTGAAGCTTTCTTT CASSLVWGRNTEAFF
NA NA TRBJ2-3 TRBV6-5 TGTGCCAGCAATCCCTGGGGGAAGTCGTCAGATACGCAGTATTTT CASNPWGKSSDTQYF
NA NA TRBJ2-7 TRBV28 TGTGCCAGCAGTTTAGCCGGCAGTCCAAAGATCGAGCAGTACTTC CASSLAGSPKIEQYF
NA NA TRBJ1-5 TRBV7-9 TGTGCCAGCAGCCCGGGTCATCCCGGCGTCCAGCCCCAGCATTTT CASSPGHPGVQPQHF
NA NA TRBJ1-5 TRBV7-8 TGTGCCAGCAGCTTTAACCTTCAGCCCCAGCATTTT CASSFNLQPQHF
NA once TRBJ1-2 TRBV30 TGTGCCTGGCAGACAGAGTCTAACTATGGCTACACCTTC CAWQTESNYGYTF
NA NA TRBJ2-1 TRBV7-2 TGTGCCAGCAGCACCATTGGAGGTGGTGAGCAGTTCTTC CASSTIGGGEQFF
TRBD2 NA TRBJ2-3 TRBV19 TGTGCCAGTACGGGCACGGGACTAGCGGGAGGGCCCCCAGATACGCAGTATTTT CASTGTGLAGGPPDTQYF
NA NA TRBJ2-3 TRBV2 TGTGCCAGCAGTGTCGGGGTTAGCACAGATACGCAGTATTTT CASSVGVSTDTQYF
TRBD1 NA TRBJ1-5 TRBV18 TGTGCCAGCGCGGACAGGGGGCTTCAGCCCCAGCATTTT CASADRGLQPQHF
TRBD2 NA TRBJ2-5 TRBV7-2 TGTGCCAGCAGCCCAACGGGTCTAGCGGGATTGAAGACCCAGTACTTC CASSPTGLAGLKTQYF